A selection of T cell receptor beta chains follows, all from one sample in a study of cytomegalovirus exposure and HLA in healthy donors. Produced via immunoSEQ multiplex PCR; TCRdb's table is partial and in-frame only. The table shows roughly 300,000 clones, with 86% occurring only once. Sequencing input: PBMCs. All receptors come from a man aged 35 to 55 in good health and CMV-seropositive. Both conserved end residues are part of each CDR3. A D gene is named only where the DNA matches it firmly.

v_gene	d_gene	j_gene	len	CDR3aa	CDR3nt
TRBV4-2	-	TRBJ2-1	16	CASSQDGSAPTGEQFF	TGTGCCAGCAGCCAAGATGGAAGCGCCCCTACCGGTGAGCAGTTCTTC
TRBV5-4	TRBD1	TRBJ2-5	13	CASRPGQGETQYF	TGTGCCAGCAGGCCCGGACAGGGTGAGACCCAGTACTTC
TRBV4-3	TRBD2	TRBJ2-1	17	CASSQDRLLAGDNEQFF	TGCGCCAGCAGCCAAGATCGGTTGCTAGCGGGGGACAATGAGCAGTTCTTC
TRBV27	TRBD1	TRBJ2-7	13	CASSPDRGYEQYF	TGTGCCAGCAGCCCAGACAGGGGTTACGAGCAGTACTTC
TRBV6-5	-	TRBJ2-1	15	CASSYAGQSYNEQFF	TGTGCCAGCAGTTACGCGGGACAGTCCTACAATGAGCAGTTCTTC
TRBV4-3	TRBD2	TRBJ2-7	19	CASSQDWAFASGASYEQYF	TGCGCCAGCAGCCAAGATTGGGCTTTTGCTAGCGGGGCCTCCTACGAGCAGTACTTC
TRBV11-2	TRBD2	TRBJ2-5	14	CASSPTSGTETQYF	TGTGCCAGCAGCCCCACTAGCGGGACAGAGACCCAGTACTTC
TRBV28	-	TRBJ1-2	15	CASSHRGSPNYGYTF	TGTGCCAGCAGTCATAGAGGCTCACCCAACTATGGCTACACCTTC
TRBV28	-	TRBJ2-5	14	CASSLGGGQGTQYF	TGTGCCAGCAGTCTCGGAGGAGGGCAGGGGACCCAGTACTTC
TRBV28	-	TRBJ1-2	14	CASIPDRVNYGYTF	TGTGCCAGCATCCCGGACAGAGTAAACTATGGCTACACCTTC
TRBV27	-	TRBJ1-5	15	CASSFGQYSNQPQHF	TGTGCCAGCAGTTTTGGGCAATATAGCAATCAGCCCCAGCATTTT
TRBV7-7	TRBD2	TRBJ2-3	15	CASSLGRERTDTQYF	TGTGCTAGCAGCTTAGGGCGGGAGAGAACAGATACGCAGTATTTT
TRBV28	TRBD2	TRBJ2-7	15	CASSTSSGRSYEQYF	TGTGCCAGCAGCACTTCTAGCGGGAGGTCCTACGAGCAGTACTTC
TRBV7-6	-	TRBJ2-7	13	CASSQGHPYEQYF	TGTGCCAGCAGCCAGGGACACCCTTACGAGCAGTACTTC
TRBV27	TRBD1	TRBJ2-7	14	CASSLTGESYEQYF	TGTGCCAGCAGTTTGACAGGGGAATCCTACGAGCAGTACTTC
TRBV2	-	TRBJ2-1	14	CASNIRQLYNEQFF	TGTGCCAGCAACATAAGACAGCTTTACAATGAGCAGTTCTTC
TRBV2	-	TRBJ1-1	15	CASSEDRAPNTEAFF	TGTGCCAGCAGTGAAGACAGGGCCCCGAACACTGAAGCTTTCTTT
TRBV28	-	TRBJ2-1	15	CASSFQGGTYNEQFF	TGTGCCAGCAGTTTTCAGGGAGGAACCTACAATGAGCAGTTCTTC
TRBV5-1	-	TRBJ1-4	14	CASSFTATNEKLFF	TGCGCCAGCAGCTTCACTGCAACTAATGAAAAACTGTTTTTT